The rows below give T cell receptor beta chains drawn from one sample of a study of CD8+CD57+ T cells in acquired aplastic anemia. TCRdb ran MiXCR on the reads and lists one entry per CDR3 protein. The sample holds some 200,000 distinct CDR3 sequences, about 62% seen once. The sequenced sample was sorted CD4+, CD8+, or CD8+CD57+ T cells (not recorded which) from PBMCs. The receptor source for this set is a human donor with aplastic anemia. Both conserved end residues are part of each CDR3. Fields, in order: CDR3 length, V gene, D gene, clone size, J gene, CDR3 DNA, CDR3 protein. A D gene is named only where the DNA matches it firmly. Not all rows give a size; the values are once, few, many and, for expanded clones, a class.

CDR3 length: 15
V gene: TRBV9
D gene: .
clone size: .
J gene: TRBJ2-7
CDR3 DNA: TGTGCCAGCAGCGTAGGGTCCGGCCCCTCCTACGAGCAGTACTTC
CDR3 protein: CASSVGSGPSYEQYF

CDR3 length: 15
V gene: TRBV10-2
D gene: TRBD1
clone size: .
J gene: TRBJ1-4
CDR3 DNA: TGCGCCAGCAGCCAAGGGGCAGGGGGGAATGAAAAACTGTTTTTT
CDR3 protein: CASSQGAGGNEKLFF

CDR3 length: 13
V gene: TRBV20-1
D gene: .
clone size: few
J gene: TRBJ1-2
CDR3 DNA: TGCAGTGCTACAGAGGGGGGTCTCTATGGCTACACCTTC
CDR3 protein: CSATEGGLYGYTF

CDR3 length: 13
V gene: TRBV20-1
D gene: .
clone size: .
J gene: TRBJ2-7
CDR3 DNA: TGCAGTGCTAGAGATTTAAGCGCAGGCGAGCAGTACTTC
CDR3 protein: CSARDLSAGEQYF

CDR3 length: 14
V gene: TRBV20-1
D gene: .
clone size: .
J gene: TRBJ2-7
CDR3 DNA: TGCAGTGCTAGAAGTATAGGGACGGCCTACGAGCAGTACTTC
CDR3 protein: CSARSIGTAYEQYF

CDR3 length: 10
V gene: TRBV20-1
D gene: .
clone size: .
J gene: TRBJ1-1
CDR3 DNA: TGCAGTGCCGTCAGGGGTGAAGCTTTCTTT
CDR3 protein: CSAVRGEAFF

CDR3 length: 13
V gene: TRBV20-1
D gene: .
clone size: .
J gene: TRBJ1-6
CDR3 DNA: TGCAGTGCTATTGGGGTCCCTGGTTCACCCCTCCACTTT
CDR3 protein: CSAIGVPGSPLHF

CDR3 length: 12
V gene: TRBV7-9
D gene: .
clone size: many
J gene: TRBJ2-3
CDR3 DNA: TGTGCCAGCAGTTTTGGGGTAGATACGCAGTATTTT
CDR3 protein: CASSFGVDTQYF

CDR3 length: 13
V gene: TRBV7-9
D gene: .
clone size: .
J gene: TRBJ2-7
CDR3 DNA: TGTGCCAGCAGCTTCGCACAGATCTACGAGCAGTACTTC
CDR3 protein: CASSFAQIYEQYF

CDR3 length: 14
V gene: TRBV25-1
D gene: TRBD1
clone size: .
J gene: TRBJ1-6
CDR3 DNA: TGTGCCAGCAGTGAACGACAGGGCCCTGCACCCCTCCACTTT
CDR3 protein: CASSERQGPAPLHF

CDR3 length: 16
V gene: TRBV7-6
D gene: .
clone size: .
J gene: TRBJ1-4
CDR3 DNA: TGTGCCAGCAGCCCCGTATCGTCAGGGATGGGAGAAAAACTGTTTTTT
CDR3 protein: CASSPVSSGMGEKLFF

CDR3 length: 15
V gene: TRBV20-1
D gene: TRBD2
clone size: .
J gene: TRBJ2-1
CDR3 DNA: TGCAGTGCTAGAGTACTAGCGGCCACCTACAATGAGCAGTTCTTC
CDR3 protein: CSARVLAATYNEQFF

CDR3 length: 17
V gene: TRBV6-5
D gene: TRBD1
clone size: .
J gene: TRBJ1-1
CDR3 DNA: TGTGCCAGCAGTACCAGGCGACAGGGGGCCATGAACACTGAAGCTTTCTTT
CDR3 protein: CASSTRRQGAMNTEAFF

CDR3 length: 15
V gene: TRBV20-1
D gene: .
clone size: .
J gene: TRBJ2-3
CDR3 DNA: TGCAGTGCTGATCTGCGGGGTGTGGGGACAGATACGCAGTATTTT
CDR3 protein: CSADLRGVGTDTQYF

CDR3 length: 13
V gene: TRBV20-1
D gene: TRBD1
clone size: .
J gene: TRBJ2-7
CDR3 DNA: TGCAGTGCTAGAGAACAGGGGGCCTACGAGCAGTACTTC
CDR3 protein: CSAREQGAYEQYF

CDR3 length: 14
V gene: TRBV29-1
D gene: .
clone size: few
J gene: TRBJ1-2
CDR3 DNA: TGCAGCGTAGGGGGGGAGGCGAGTATTCGTGGCTACACCTTC
CDR3 protein: CSVGGEASIRGYTF

CDR3 length: 16
V gene: TRBV3-1
D gene: .
clone size: .
J gene: TRBJ1-2
CDR3 DNA: TGTGCCAGCAGCCATACTACCGTGGCAGAGAACTATGGGTACACCTTC
CDR3 protein: CASSHTTVAENYGYTF

CDR3 length: 13
V gene: TRBV19
D gene: TRBD2
clone size: once
J gene: TRBJ2-1
CDR3 DNA: TGTGCCAGTAGTGCCGGGACTAGCAGGGAGCAGTTCTTC
CDR3 protein: CASSAGTSREQFF

CDR3 length: 15
V gene: TRBV10-1
D gene: TRBD1
clone size: .
J gene: TRBJ1-5
CDR3 DNA: TGCGCCGGCGTGTCCAGGGGGCTTGGCAATCAGCCCCAGCATTTT
CDR3 protein: CAGVSRGLGNQPQHF

CDR3 length: 15
V gene: TRBV7-3
D gene: .
clone size: .
J gene: TRBJ2-5
CDR3 DNA: TGTGCCAGCAGCCCAATTAGGGGCAGCCAAGAGACCCAGTACTTC
CDR3 protein: CASSPIRGSQETQYF

CDR3 length: 16
V gene: TRBV7-8
D gene: .
clone size: .
J gene: TRBJ1-6
CDR3 DNA: TGTGCCATCAGTGATTCAACAGGCAATTATAATTCACCCCTCCACTTT
CDR3 protein: CAISDSTGNYNSPLHF

CDR3 length: 17
V gene: TRBV15
D gene: .
clone size: .
J gene: TRBJ2-3
CDR3 DNA: TGTGCCACCAGCAGAGCGGTCAGGGGAACGGGGGCAGATACGCAGTATTTT
CDR3 protein: CATSRAVRGTGADTQYF

CDR3 length: 14
V gene: TRBV27
D gene: .
clone size: few
J gene: TRBJ1-2
CDR3 DNA: TGTGCCAGCAGTTTATCCAGGATTAACTATGGCTACACCTTC
CDR3 protein: CASSLSRINYGYTF

CDR3 length: 15
V gene: TRBV20-1
D gene: TRBD1
clone size: .
J gene: TRBJ2-7
CDR3 DNA: TGCAGTGCTAGGATAGGGGGCCTGAGCTCCTACGAGCAGTACTTC
CDR3 protein: CSARIGGLSSYEQYF

CDR3 length: 16
V gene: TRBV10-3
D gene: TRBD2
clone size: .
J gene: TRBJ2-1
CDR3 DNA: TGTGCCATCAGTGATCCGACTAGCGGGAGGAGTTATGAGCAGTTCTTC
CDR3 protein: CAISDPTSGRSYEQFF

CDR3 length: 14
V gene: TRBV19
D gene: .
clone size: .
J gene: TRBJ2-7
CDR3 DNA: TGTGCCAGTAGTATCTTGGCCAGGAGCCACGAGCAGTACTTC
CDR3 protein: CASSILARSHEQYF

CDR3 length: 13
V gene: TRBV29-1
D gene: .
clone size: few
J gene: TRBJ2-7
CDR3 DNA: TGCAGCGTTGCTCCGGCGTCTCGCTACGAGCAGTACTTC
CDR3 protein: CSVAPASRYEQYF

CDR3 length: 12
V gene: TRBV25-1
D gene: .
clone size: .
J gene: TRBJ2-7
CDR3 DNA: TGTGCCAGCAGTGCTACTAGTGACGAGCAGTACTTC
CDR3 protein: CASSATSDEQYF

CDR3 length: 14
V gene: TRBV7-3
D gene: .
clone size: .
J gene: TRBJ1-6
CDR3 DNA: TGTGCCAGTACCTCCGGGACAATTAATTCACCCCTCCACTTT
CDR3 protein: CASTSGTINSPLHF

CDR3 length: 12
V gene: TRBV9
D gene: TRBD1
clone size: once
J gene: TRBJ1-1
CDR3 DNA: TGTGCCAGCAGCGGGACAGGGGGTGAAGCTTCCTTT
CDR3 protein: CASSGTGGEASF

CDR3 length: 14
V gene: TRBV7-9
D gene: TRBD1
clone size: .
J gene: TRBJ2-7
CDR3 DNA: TGTGCCAGCACGTCGCCGGGACAGGCCTACGAGCAGTACTTC
CDR3 protein: CASTSPGQAYEQYF

CDR3 length: 16
V gene: TRBV6-6
D gene: .
clone size: few
J gene: TRBJ1-6
CDR3 DNA: TGTGCCAGCAGTTCGCCCGGGGAGCGCTTGAATTCACCCCTCCACTTT
CDR3 protein: CASSSPGERLNSPLHF

CDR3 length: 13
V gene: TRBV7-2
D gene: .
clone size: .
J gene: TRBJ2-7
CDR3 DNA: TGTGCCAGCAGTGGGTTGCTTGCCTACGAGCAGTACTTC
CDR3 protein: CASSGLLAYEQYF

CDR3 length: 17
V gene: TRBV7-2
D gene: TRBD2
clone size: .
J gene: TRBJ2-7
CDR3 DNA: TGTGCCTGCAGCTTAGTGGGAGGACTAGCGGGGTTCTACGAGCAGTACTTC
CDR3 protein: CACSLVGGLAGFYEQYF

CDR3 length: 13
V gene: TRBV2
D gene: .
clone size: .
J gene: TRBJ1-5
CDR3 DNA: TGTGCCATCAGTGAGAGACGGGATCAGCCCCAGCATTTT
CDR3 protein: CAISERRDQPQHF

CDR3 length: 18
V gene: TRBV24-1
D gene: .
clone size: few
J gene: TRBJ2-3
CDR3 DNA: TGTGCCACCAGTGATCCTGACCACGGAGGAGTCGTGACAGATACGCAGTATTTT
CDR3 protein: CATSDPDHGGVVTDTQYF

CDR3 length: 16
V gene: TRBV24-1
D gene: TRBD2
clone size: .
J gene: TRBJ2-1
CDR3 DNA: TGTGCCACCAGTGATGGCGGTCAGCGGGGGGAACGGGAGCAGTTCTTC
CDR3 protein: CATSDGGQRGEREQFF

CDR3 length: 14
V gene: TRBV9
D gene: .
clone size: .
J gene: TRBJ1-2
CDR3 DNA: TGTGCCAGCAGCGTAGTAGGGACTCACTATGGCTACACCTTC
CDR3 protein: CASSVVGTHYGYTF

CDR3 length: 15
V gene: TRBV24-1
D gene: .
clone size: few
J gene: TRBJ2-3
CDR3 DNA: TGTGCCACCAGTGGTCAGGGGACAAGCACAGATACGCAGTATTTT
CDR3 protein: CATSGQGTSTDTQYF

CDR3 length: 14
V gene: TRBV7-9
D gene: .
clone size: .
J gene: TRBJ2-7
CDR3 DNA: TGTGCCAGCGGCCGGGACATAGGGGGCTACGAGCAGTACTTC
CDR3 protein: CASGRDIGGYEQYF

CDR3 length: 14
V gene: TRBV24-1
D gene: .
clone size: few
J gene: TRBJ2-1
CDR3 DNA: TGTGCCACCAGTGACCCCGGGAGACACAATGAGCAGTTCTTC
CDR3 protein: CATSDPGRHNEQFF

CDR3 length: 13
V gene: TRBV5-1
D gene: TRBD1
clone size: .
J gene: TRBJ1-1
CDR3 DNA: TGCGCCAGCGGCAGGGACAGGGTCACTGAAGCTTTCTTT
CDR3 protein: CASGRDRVTEAFF